This T cell receptor beta chain came from a study of blood T cell repertoires in COVID-19. Sequencing was performed with immunoSEQ multiplex PCR; in TCRdb, only in-frame clones are kept and a portion is missing. Of about 360,000 clones in the sample, approximately 87% were seen once. Germline V lookup: CDR1 SGDLS, CDR2 YYNGEE. V lost 4 bases and J lost 4; bases outside the gene matches: 4. This CDR3 has 14 amino acids. Sequenced: PBMCs or T cells enriched from blood (not recorded which). The chain uses TRBV9 and TRBJ2-2, with 7 bases that match TRBD1. The TCR originated in a man younger than 40 who had recovered from COVID-19. CDR3 protein: CASSPQGSTGELFF. The CDR3 nucleotides are TGTGCCAGCAGCCCACAGGGGTCCACCGGGGAGCTGTTTTTT.